The 28 T cell receptor beta chains below all came from one sample that was sequenced in a study of post-analysis software for immune sequencing data (dated by TCRdb to 2013 to 2016). Receptor libraries were prepared by PCR. The listed sequencing device is Illumina HiSeq 2500. To reduce PCR and sequencing biases, unique molecular identifiers were built into the TCR beta cDNA libraries. The public sequencing data were trimmed at Q25 with fastp and processed into clonotypes with MiXCR by TCRdb, which kept only in-frame beta chains. Each entry is one CDR3 protein sequence, shown with its most common DNA and genes. The sample table lists 380,000 or so distinct CDR3 sequences, around 33% of them with a count of one. The top ten clones comprise roughly an eighth of the sample. What the authors observed across the whole study: Patients showed significantly higher frequencies than controls for a handful of TRBV segments, among them TRBV5-6, TRBV5-1 and TRBV20-1.

These receptors lack a known antigen. Sequenced input: blood. These receptors originate from a girl aged 10-17 years with multiple sclerosis.

On this clonotype itself: A much larger clone is a single base away; this may be a read error. The rearrangement uses TRBV12-3 or TRBV12-4 and TRBJ2-3; D not certain. Trimming took off 6 bases at V and 2 bases at J, with 3 bases between the two ends. The CDR3 contains 11 residues. CDR3 coding DNA: TGTGCCAGCAGATTCACAGATACGCAGTATTTT. This translates into CASRFTDTQYF.

The chain carries TRBV2 and TRBJ2-1; 7 bases agree with TRBD2. This CDR3 region has 12 residues. Germline V lookup: CDR1 SNHLY, CDR2 FYNNEI. The V segment lost 8 bases and the J segment 10 bases; nucleotides outside the gene matches: 8. CDR3 residues: CASGEGRGEQFF. The CDR3 DNA reads as TGTGCCAGCGGGGAGGGTCGGGGAGAGCAGTTCTTC.

This clonotype was observed a few times. This chain connects TRBV7-2 to TRBJ1-5; possibly TRBD1 for D (5 bases). The germline V gene has CDR1 SGHTA and CDR2 FQGNSA. V lost 6 bases, J lost 0 bases, and 18 bases lay in between. The CDR3 totals 17 residues. The CDR3: CASSHTGYFGSNQPQHF. The DNA for the CDR3 is TGTGCCAGCAGTCACACAGGTTACTTCGGTAGCAATCAGCCCCAGCATTTT.

The genes are TRBV7-3 and TRBJ2-1; possible D gene TRBD2, 5 bases. The V gene lost 5 bases and the J gene lost 8 bases, with 13 bases spanning the gap. CDR3 size: 13 residues. Germline V lookup: CDR1 SGHTA, CDR2 FQGTGA. The CDR3 spells CASSLDYGDEQFF. The CDR3 coding sequence is TGTGCCAGCAGCCTTGACTATGGGGATGAGCAGTTCTTC.

The genes are TRBV7-2 and TRBJ1-5; tentatively, D is TRBD1 (6 bases). V gave up 4 bases and J gave up 1 base, with 11 bases separating them. Germline lookup yields CDR1 SGHTA and CDR2 FQGNSA. This CDR3 contains 15 residues. Here the CDR3 reads CASSSGGLSNQPQHF. CDR3 DNA: TGTGCCAGCAGCTCCGGGGGGCTCAGCAATCAGCCCCAGCATTTT.

The J gene is TRBJ2-1, the V gene TRBV4-3; D ambiguous. V gave up 0 bases and J gave up 8 bases, with 8 bases separating them. Per the germline V gene, CDR1 is LGHNA and CDR2 is YSLEER. The CDR3 is 13 residues long. The CDR3 spells CASSQERAHEQFF. As DNA, the CDR3 is TGCGCCAGCAGCCAAGAACGGGCCCATGAGCAGTTCTTC.

This clonotype appeared once. The chain is built from TRBV12-3 or TRBV12-4 and TRBJ2-3; tentative D call: TRBD2 (7 bases). Trimming cost V 6 bases and J 14 bases, with 15 bases left between them. The CDR3 loop spans 11 amino acids. The CDR3 loop reads CASSQGLGGYF. In nucleotides, the CDR3 is TGTGCCAGCAGCCAAGGACTAGGGGGGTATTTT.

This clonotype occurred a few times. This chain links TRBV29-1 with TRBJ2-6; possibly TRBD1 or TRBD2 for D (5 bases each). The CDR3 is 14 amino acids. The V gene's germline CDR1 is SQVTM and CDR2 ANQGSEA. Between the trimmed V and J ends, which lost 6 bases and 2 bases, there was a span of 11 bases. CDR3 sequence: CSVGLGAGANVLTF. The CDR3 coding sequence is TGCAGCGTCGGATTGGGGGCTGGGGCCAACGTCCTGACTTTC.

This clonotype was picked up a small number of times. The rearrangement joins TRBV4-3 to TRBJ1-2; D is perhaps TRBD1 (5 bases). Germline V lookup: CDR1 LGHNA, CDR2 YSLEER. V gave up 1 base and J gave up 8 bases, with 14 bases separating them. The CDR3 totals 14 residues. The CDR3 sequence is CASSQGDRAGGYTF. CDR3 sequence (DNA): TGCGCCAGCAGCCAAGGGGACCGCGCCGGGGGCTACACCTTC.

The V gene is TRBV20-1, the J gene TRBJ2-1, with D perhaps matching TRBD2 (7 bases). Trimming stripped 3 bases from V and 3 bases from J, with 12 bases between. CDR1 and CDR2 (germline): DFQATT, SNEGSKA (reference sequence). The CDR3 length is 14 residues. CDR3 DNA sequence: TGCAGTGCTAGTGGGGGGGGCGGCTACAATGAGCAGTTCTTC. It yields the protein CSASGGGGYNEQFF.

The gene calls are TRBV12-3 or TRBV12-4 and TRBJ1-1, with TRBD1 matching over 11 bases. V was pared by 6 bases and J by 4 bases, with 10 bases of the junction left unmatched. The CDR3 totals 16 residues. CDR3 loop: CASSSRTGGAGTEAFF. The CDR3 DNA is TGTGCCAGCAGCTCTAGGACAGGGGGCGCGGGCACTGAAGCTTTCTTT.

The gene calls are TRBV12-3 or TRBV12-4 and TRBJ2-7, with TRBD2 identical over 9 bases. V trimming: 0 bases; J trimming: 0 bases; junction bases outside the gene matches: 6. The CDR3 covers 17 residues. The CDR3: CASSLAQLAGNSYEQYF. As DNA, the CDR3 is TGTGCCAGCAGTTTAGCGCAACTAGCGGGCAACTCCTACGAGCAGTACTTC.

Comment on this clonotype: The junction and the germline gene differ at one end; a read error may be behind it. This chain uses TRBV18 with TRBJ2-7, with D perhaps TRBD1 (6 bases). The CDR3 totals 14 residues. Germline-derived CDR1 and CDR2 are KGHSH and LQKENI. CDR3 bases: TGTGCCGGCTCACCTTTCGGACAGACCTACGAGCAGTACTTC. Residues: CAGSPFGQTYEQYF.

This clonotype was detected ten times or more. This chain joins TRBV7-2 and TRBJ2-7; 9 positions agree with TRBD1. This CDR3 comprises 14 residues. Per the germline V gene, CDR1 is SGHTA and CDR2 is FQGNSA. The junction had 7 bases not matched to a gene; V was cut back by 5 bases and J by 5 bases. The CDR3: CASSPDRGVHEQYF. The CDR3 DNA reads as TGTGCCAGCAGCCCGGACAGGGGAGTCCACGAGCAGTACTTC.

J is TRBJ2-5 and V is TRBV6-1, with D possibly TRBD1 on 7 matching bases. The CDR3 length is 14 residues. Germline V gives CDR1 MNHNS, CDR2 SASEGT. Trimming removed 6 bases at V and 5 bases at J, with 16 bases between. The chain's CDR3 is CASSGQDAGETQYF. For the CDR3, the DNA is TGTGCCAGCAGCGGACAGGACGCGGGGGAGACCCAGTACTTC.

This clonotype was seen more than once but under ten times. This chain links TRBV10-3 with TRBJ2-7, with no clear D. Looked up from germline, CDR1 is ENHRY and CDR2 is SYGVKD. This CDR3 contains 11 residues. Trimming removed 5 bases at V and 7 bases at J, with 9 bases between. The DNA of the CDR3 is TGTGCCATCAGTCCTGGGGAAGAGCAGTACTTC. It codes for CAISPGEEQYF.

This clonotype showed up just a few times. The chain recombines TRBV27 with TRBJ2-1; D unclear. CDR1 is MNHEY, CDR2 SMNVEV, per germline (reference sequence). V was pared by 6 bases and J by 0 bases, with 12 bases between. The CDR3 is 15 residues long. CDR3 in amino acids: CASSPPTFSYNEQFF. CDR3 sequence (DNA): TGTGCCAGCAGCCCCCCGACTTTCTCCTACAATGAGCAGTTCTTC.

This clonotype was detected only a few times. Here the CDR3 DNA reads TGTGCCAGCAGTTTAGCGGGACAGGGTACCAATCAGCCCCAGCATTTT. Its translation is CASSLAGQGTNQPQHF. The chain joins TRBV12-3 or TRBV12-4 to TRBJ1-5; TRBD1 matches 9 bases. J lost 3 bases, V lost 0 bases, and 3 bases had no gene match. CDR3 length: 16 amino acids.

The V and J genes are TRBV18 and TRBJ2-5; TRBD2 might be the D (5 bases). The assigned J gene may be wrong: the sequence end matches TRBJ2-7 better. Looked up from germline, CDR1 is KGHSH and CDR2 is LQKENI. This CDR3 spans 12 amino acids. This CDR3 reads CASSPYEGEQYF. CDR3 bases: TGTGCCAGCTCACCCTACGAGGGCGAGCAGTACTTC.

The genes are TRBV29-1 and TRBJ2-5; a possible D gene is TRBD1 (5 bases). The better agreement between TRBJ2-7 and the DNA end casts doubt on the J call. The CDR3 covers 14 residues. Germline V gene sequence: CDR1 SQVTM, CDR2 ANQGSEA. CDR3 nucleotides: TGCAGCGTTGCCGGTAATGGGCAGGGTTACGAGCAGTACTTC. Translated, it gives CSVAGNGQGYEQYF.

The chain uses TRBV7-2 and TRBJ1-2, with D hard to call. Germline assignment: CDR1 SGHTA and CDR2 FQGNSA. V lost 7 bases, J lost 4 bases, and 16 bases lay in between. The CDR3 length is 14 residues. Here the CDR3 DNA reads TGTGCCAGCAACCCCGGGCGGCCTAGCTATGGCTACACCTTC. It translates to CASNPGRPSYGYTF.

The V call is TRBV6-6, the J call TRBJ1-5, with 11 bases identical to TRBD1. The CDR3 is 16 residues long. V shed 5 bases and J 8 bases; nucleotides not matched to a gene: 11. The germline V gene has CDR1 MNHNY and CDR2 SVGAGI (reference sequence). CDR3 bases: TGTGCCAGCAGTCACCACGGGACAGGGGGTGTAGAGCCCCAGCATTTT. Translating gives CASSHHGTGGVEPQHF.

This clonotype was seen ten or more times. The CDR3 DNA reads TGTGCCAGCAGCCCCCGGGACAGGGTTACTGGGGCCAACGTCCTGACTTTC. It translates to CASSPRDRVTGANVLTF. The chain employs TRBV28 and TRBJ2-6, with 9 nucleotides matching TRBD1. The V gene end was trimmed by 6 bases and the J gene end by 2 bases; junction bases not matched to a gene: 8. Germline CDR1 is MDHEN and CDR2 is SYDVKM. This CDR3 has 17 amino acids. Full variable domain (rest looked up from reference TRBV28 and TRBJ2-6): DVKVTQSSRYLVKRTGEKVFLECVQDMDHENMFWYRQDPGLGLRLIYFSYDVKMKEKGDIPEGYSVSREKKERFSLILESASTNQTSMYLCASSPRDRVTGANVLTFGAGSRLTVL.

The chain uses TRBV20-1 and TRBJ2-3; weak D call: TRBD2 (6 bases). With 6 bases removed from V and 1 base from J, the gap between germline ends came to 17 bases. The CDR3 covers 15 residues. The germline V gene encodes CDR1 DFQATT and CDR2 SNEGSKA (reference sequence). The DNA for the CDR3 is TGCAGTGCGGTAACTGGCTGGGGGGGCACAGATACGCAGTATTTT. Protein product: CSAVTGWGGTDTQYF.

This clonotype was detected a few times. The chain joins TRBV5-1 to TRBJ2-7, with TRBD1 as a possible D gene (5 bases). V was shortened by 0 bases and J by 0 bases, with 13 bases between the two germline ends. The CDR3 has 16 amino acids. Germline V gene lookup returns CDR1 SGHRS and CDR2 YFSETQ. The CDR3 loop is CASSLDSTATSYEQYF. The CDR3 nucleotides are TGCGCCAGCAGCTTGGACTCGACAGCCACCTCCTACGAGCAGTACTTC.

This clonotype was found a few times. The J gene is TRBJ2-1, the V gene TRBV14, with TRBD2 identical over 10 bases. Germline V gives CDR1 SGHDN, CDR2 FVKESK. V trimming: 4 bases; J trimming: 0 bases; junction bases outside the gene matches: 9. This CDR3 region has 18 residues. CDR3 region: CASSRKGTSASSYNEQFF. CDR3 in DNA: TGTGCCAGCAGCCGAAAAGGGACTAGCGCGAGCTCCTACAATGAGCAGTTCTTC.

The chain links TRBV25-1 to TRBJ2-3; TRBD2 matches 9 bases. Germline assignment: CDR1 MGHDK and CDR2 SYGVNS. This CDR3 is built from 15 residues. The junction had 6 bases not matched to a gene; V was cut back by 5 bases and J by 3 bases. CDR3 amino acids: CASSPSSGVTDTQYF. CDR3 coding DNA: TGTGCCAGCAGTCCCTCTAGCGGGGTGACAGATACGCAGTATTTT.

This clonotype was recorded a few times. V gene TRBV4-3 combines with J gene TRBJ2-1; tentative D call: TRBD2 (5 bases). This CDR3 has 17 amino acids. Trimming stripped 0 bases from V and 0 bases from J, with 12 bases between. Looked up from germline, CDR1 is LGHNA and CDR2 is YSLEER. The CDR3 region has the DNA TGCGCCAGCAGCCAAGATCGGGAACTAACCTCCTACAATGAGCAGTTCTTC. As protein: CASSQDRELTSYNEQFF.